The T cell receptor (beta chain) under discussion was sequenced for a study of post-analysis software for immune sequencing data. Study observations and caveats: F measure clustering grouped samples strongly by preparation batch. The study found significantly lower normalized Chao1 diversity in multiple sclerosis patients than in controls. The five TRBV segments detected at higher frequency in patients than in controls included TRBV5-6, TRBV5-1 and TRBV20-1.

In the case of this clonotype: Antigen: not known.

V lost 5 bases to trimming and J lost 3 bases; unmatched junction nucleotides: 10. Germline V gene data show CDR1 as SEHNR and CDR2 as FQNEAQ (reference sequence). The length of the CDR3 is 16 residues. Unique molecular identifiers were built into the TCR beta cDNA libraries. Input amounts of 1 to 10 million T cells were used. These gave some 500,000 cDNA molecules, so each molecule approximated one T cell. TCRdb called the PCR reads again in MiXCR, with one record for every CDR3 protein. The data show fewer than 850,000 distinct CDR3 sequences, around 46% seen once. The receptor was derived from a girl aged 5-17 years with multiple sclerosis. The gene calls are TRBV7-9 and TRBJ2-3; 8 positions match TRBD1. The sequenced sample consisted of blood. CDR3 sequence reads: CASSPPTGERTDTQYF. CDR3 DNA sequence: TGTGCCAGCAGCCCGCCGACAGGGGAAAGAACAGATACGCAGTATTTT.